The 29 T cell receptor beta chains in this list originate from one sample, sequenced in a study of cytomegalovirus exposure and HLA in healthy donors. In the PCR, 60 Vbeta and 13 Jbeta primers were used. The assay was immunoSEQ multiplex PCR, and TCRdb's table has in-frame clones only and misses some. The sample records more than 90,000 clones, roughly 76% being singletons. Sequencing used PBMCs. The receptors shown here come from a man in his forties or fifties in good health and CMV-seronegative.

There are a few counts of this clone. The chain recombines TRBV30 with TRBJ1-3; 7 positions match TRBD1. V gave up 3 bases and J gave up 4 bases; unmatched junction bases: 6. Germline CDR1 and CDR2: GTSNPN and SVGIG (reference sequence). The CDR3 extends over 14 amino acids. In DNA form, the CDR3 reads TGTGCCTGGAGCGTCAGGGGGTTAGGAAACACCATATATTTT. Translated, it gives CAWSVRGLGNTIYF.

This clone was recorded once. The CDR3 DNA reads TGTGCCAGCAGTTACCAGAGGGTGACTTTCTTT. Translation gives CASSYQRVTFF. The rearrangement links TRBV6-5 to TRBJ1-1; no clear D. Between the trimmed V and J ends, which lost 2 bases and 12 bases, there was a span of 10 bases. From germline, CDR1 is MNHEY and CDR2 SVGAGI. The CDR3 is 11 residues long.

The V gene is TRBV6-5, the J gene TRBJ1-4; 7 bases are a match to TRBD1. Germline-derived CDR1 and CDR2 are MNHEY and SVGAGI. Trimming removed 7 bases from V and 5 bases from J; junction bases left unmatched: 4. CDR3 length: 13 residues. The CDR3, as DNA: TGTGCCAGCACTAGGGACAGAAATGAAAAACTGTTTTTT. This sequence encodes CASTRDRNEKLFF.

This clone was picked up a small number of times. The chain has TRBV30 and TRBJ2-3, with 7 nucleotides matching TRBD2. The V gene's germline CDR1 is GTSNPN and CDR2 SVGIG (reference sequence). Germline trimming cut 1 base from V and 1 base from J; bases unmatched to any gene: 8. This CDR3 spans 16 amino acids. Here the CDR3 DNA reads TGTGCCTGGAGTGATGGGGGGGGGTGGGGCACAGATACGCAGTATTTT. This codes for CAWSDGGGWGTDTQYF.

V gene TRBV5-1 combines with J gene TRBJ1-5, with TRBD1 identical over 7 bases. V lost 0 bases and J lost 3; bases outside the gene matches: 3. The CDR3 has 15 amino acids. Germline V gene data show CDR1 as SGHRS and CDR2 as YFSETQ. CDR3 sequence reads: CASSLGTGDNQPQHF. The CDR3 bases are TGCGCCAGCAGCTTGGGTACAGGGGACAATCAGCCCCAGCATTTT.

This chain links TRBV19 with TRBJ2-1; maybe TRBD2 (7 bases). The germline V gene has CDR1 LNHDA and CDR2 SQIVND (reference sequence). This CDR3 has 14 residues. V was cut by 7 bases and J by 6 bases, with 16 bases left in between. CDR3 bases: TGTGCCAGTATGAGGGGGGGCGCCTTCAATGAGCAGTTCTTC. Amino acids: CASMRGGAFNEQFF. Supplemented by reference TRBV19 and TRBJ2-1, the full variable domain reads DGGITQSPKYLFRKEGQNVTLSCEQNLNHDAMYWYRQDPGQGLRLIYYSQIVNDFQKGDIAEGYSVSREKKESFPLTVTSAQKNPTAFYLCASMRGGAFNEQFFGPGTRLTVL.

This rearrangement joins TRBV5-4 to TRBJ1-1; 7 bases are shared with TRBD1. The CDR3 runs 15 residues. Trimming at V came to 0 bases and at J to 5 bases, leaving 7 bases not matched to a gene. Germline values: CDR1 SGHNT, CDR2 YYREEE (reference sequence). The CDR3 spells CASSLDRGLVTEAFF. CDR3 DNA sequence: TGTGCCAGCAGCTTGGATAGGGGGCTTGTGACTGAAGCTTTCTTT.

This clone has more than one count but fewer than ten. The rearrangement uses TRBV7-9 and TRBJ2-2, with D perhaps matching TRBD2 (6 bases). Trimming took off 4 bases at V and 3 bases at J, with 9 bases between the two ends. The CDR3 consists of 14 residues. Germline CDR1 SEHNR, CDR2 FQNEAQ (reference sequence). The CDR3 sequence: CASSWGDDTGELFF. CDR3 in DNA: TGTGCCAGCAGCTGGGGGGACGACACCGGGGAGCTGTTTTTT.

CDR3 nucleotides: TGCAGCGTTGTAACCCACTCGAACACTGAAGCTTTCTTT. It specifies CSVVTHSNTEAFF. The chain has TRBV29-1 and TRBJ1-1, with unresolved D. Germline CDR1 SQVTM, CDR2 ANQGSEA. Trimming pared 4 bases from V and 1 base from J, leaving 10 bases between. The CDR3 is 13 amino acids.

The rearrangement joins TRBV29-1 to TRBJ2-3, with D perhaps TRBD1 (6 bases). CDR1 is SQVTM and CDR2 is ANQGSEA in the germline V gene. Trimming took 3 bases from V and 4 from J, leaving 17 bases between them. This CDR3 region has 15 residues. The CDR3, as DNA: TGCAGCGTTGACAATGGCAGGGGCTCCCCAGATACGCAGTATTTT. Translated, it gives CSVDNGRGSPDTQYF.

The chain recombines TRBV7-9 with TRBJ2-2, with a weak D call TRBD1 (5 bases). The germline V gene encodes CDR1 SEHNR and CDR2 FQNEAQ (reference sequence). Trimming removed 5 bases at V and 1 base at J, with 11 bases between. The CDR3 runs to 15 residues. Written as DNA, the CDR3 is TGTGCCAGCAGCCTGACAGAAATGAACACCGGGGAGCTGTTTTTT. Its translation: CASSLTEMNTGELFF.

This chain uses TRBV6-5 with TRBJ2-5; 7 bases match TRBD1. The end of the DNA is better explained by TRBJ2-7, so the J call may be wrong. There are 14 residues in the CDR3. CDR1 is MNHEY, CDR2 SVGAGI, per germline. The CDR3 DNA reads TGTGCCAGTACCTCCGACAGGGCCCCCTACGAGCAGTACTTC. Residues: CASTSDRAPYEQYF.

V and J are TRBV28 and TRBJ1-6; 10 nucleotides match TRBD1. The germline V gene encodes CDR1 MDHEN and CDR2 SYDVKM. This CDR3 comprises 15 residues. The J segment lost 9 bases and the V segment lost 8 bases, leaving 10 bases of the junction unmatched. This CDR3 reads CASFHPGTGASPLHF. As DNA, the CDR3 is TGTGCCAGCTTCCACCCCGGGACAGGGGCTTCACCCCTCCACTTT. Drawing the rest from reference TRBV28 and TRBJ1-6, the complete variable domain is DVKVTQSSRYLVKRTGEKVFLECVQDMDHENMFWYRQDPGLGLRLIYFSYDVKMKEKGDIPEGYSVSREKKERFSLILESASTNQTSMYLCASFHPGTGASPLHFGNGTRLTVT.

The chain employs TRBV5-1 and TRBJ2-3, with 13 bases matching TRBD2. CDR3 length: 18 amino acids. Germline CDR1 and CDR2: SGHRS and YFSETQ. The V and J ends lost 0 bases and 2 bases, in that order; junction bases with no gene match: 6. For the CDR3, the DNA is TGCGCCAGCAGCTTGGGAGGGACTAGCGGGGTCAACACAGATACGCAGTATTTT. Translated: CASSLGGTSGVNTDTQYF.

The J gene is TRBJ2-5, the V gene TRBV6-6; D call uncertain. V gave up 0 bases and J gave up 2 bases, with 7 bases separating them. Germline V lookup: CDR1 MNHNY, CDR2 SVGAGI (reference sequence). The CDR3 consists of 14 residues. CDR3 residues: CASSYSGSQETQYF. The DNA of the CDR3 is TGTGCCAGCAGTTACTCGGGCAGTCAAGAGACCCAGTACTTC.

The chain employs TRBV7-9 and TRBJ2-7, with 7 nucleotides matching TRBD1. V shed 1 base, J shed 6 bases, and the junction held 3 bases outside the gene matches. In germline, CDR1 is SEHNR, CDR2 FQNEAQ (reference sequence). CDR3 length: 13 amino acids. The CDR3 DNA reads as TGTGCCAGCAGCTTAGGACAGGGCGGCGAGCAGTACTTC. Protein sequence: CASSLGQGGEQYF. Based on the CDR3 plus reference TRBV7-9 and TRBJ2-7, the full variable domain is DTGVSQNPRHKITKRGQNVTFRCDPISEHNRLYWYRQTLGQGPEFLTYFQNEAQLEKSRLLSDRFSAERPKGSFSTLEIQRTEQGDSAMYLCASSLGQGGEQYFGPGTRLTVT.

The chain joins TRBV11-2 to TRBJ2-2, with D uncertain. The length of the CDR3 is 14 residues. The germline gives CDR1 SGHAT, CDR2 FQNNGV. V was clipped by 4 bases and J by 4 bases, with 10 bases between them. CDR3 loop: CASSSQYPTGELFF. CDR3 nucleotides: TGTGCCAGCAGCTCGCAGTATCCCACCGGGGAGCTGTTTTTT. Full variable domain (missing parts from reference TRBV11-2 and TRBJ2-2): EAGVAQSPRYKIIEKRQSVAFWCNPISGHATLYWYQQILGQGPKLLIQFQNNGVVDDSQLPKDRFSAERLKGVDSTLKIQPAKLEDSAVYLCASSSQYPTGELFFGEGSRLTVL.

This clone was recorded a few times. This chain connects TRBV7-9 to TRBJ2-6, with D possibly matching TRBD1 (6 bases). CDR1 SEHNR and CDR2 FQNEAQ come from the germline V gene (reference sequence). The length of the CDR3 is 17 residues. V shed 6 bases and J shed 2 bases, with 17 bases lying between them. CDR3 coding DNA: TGTGCCAGCAGTAACGCCTACAGGGCGGCTGGGGCCAACGTCCTGACTTTC. As protein: CASSNAYRAAGANVLTF.

The chain recombines TRBV11-3 with TRBJ2-2; 8 bases are shared with TRBD1. The CDR3 loop spans 15 amino acids. Per the germline V gene, CDR1 is SGHNT and CDR2 is YENEEA. Unmatched junction bases numbered 4, after V lost 5 bases and J lost 2 bases. The CDR3 DNA reads TGTGCCAGCAGCCCTGGACAGGGAAACACCGGGGAGCTGTTTTTT. Protein: CASSPGQGNTGELFF.

The V gene is TRBV7-9, the J gene TRBJ1-2; TRBD1 matches 9 bases. CDR3 size: 15 residues. Trimming removed 0 bases from V and 5 bases from J; junction bases left unmatched: 4. Germline CDR1 SEHNR, CDR2 FQNEAQ (reference sequence). For the CDR3, the DNA is TGTGCCAGCAGCTTAGCCCGGACAGGGGCGTATGGCTACACCTTC. Amino acid sequence: CASSLARTGAYGYTF.

The genes are TRBV28 and TRBJ2-7; 8 nucleotides agree with TRBD1. CDR1 and CDR2 from the germline V gene are MDHEN and SYDVKM. V lost 9 bases and J lost 0; bases outside the gene matches: 4. There are 13 residues in the CDR3. The DNA for the CDR3 is TGTGCCAGTTGGGACAGGTACTCCTACGAGCAGTACTTC. This sequence encodes CASWDRYSYEQYF.

This chain links TRBV19 with TRBJ2-5, with 12 bases that match TRBD1. This CDR3 comprises 15 residues. V was pared by 3 bases and J by 11 bases, with 10 bases of the junction left unmatched. CDR1 is LNHDA, CDR2 SQIVND, per germline (reference sequence). CDR3 region: CASSIGGQGASEQYF. The CDR3, as DNA: TGTGCCAGTAGTATCGGGGGACAGGGGGCGAGTGAGCAGTACTTC.

The chain carries TRBV30 and TRBJ2-2; TRBD1 matches at 8 bases. The CDR3 runs to 16 residues. V lost 0 bases, J lost 4 bases, and 7 bases stayed unmatched. The germline V gene has CDR1 GTSNPN and CDR2 SVGIG (reference sequence). The CDR3 loop reads CAWSVRGRGLTGELFF. CDR3 bases: TGTGCCTGGAGTGTACGGGGCAGGGGGCTCACCGGGGAGCTGTTTTTT.

The gene calls are TRBV28 and TRBJ1-4; no clear D. The germline V gene has CDR1 MDHEN and CDR2 SYDVKM. The V and J ends lost 2 bases and 5 bases respectively, with 6 bases between them. This CDR3 spans 13 amino acids. CDR3 bases: TGTGCCAGCAGTTTAGACGGGAATGAAAAACTGTTTTTT. Protein: CASSLDGNEKLFF. The complete variable domain, with remaining parts taken from reference TRBV28 and TRBJ1-4, reads DVKVTQSSRYLVKRTGEKVFLECVQDMDHENMFWYRQDPGLGLRLIYFSYDVKMKEKGDIPEGYSVSREKKERFSLILESASTNQTSMYLCASSLDGNEKLFFGSGTQLSVL.

The gene calls are TRBV2 and TRBJ2-1; TRBD2 aligns across 8 bases. The CDR3 is made up of 14 amino acids. V lost 6 bases, J lost 3 bases, and 4 bases stayed unmatched. Germline-derived CDR1 and CDR2 are SNHLY and FYNNEI. The CDR3 region is CASSTSGYYNEQFF. CDR3 DNA: TGTGCCAGCAGCACTAGCGGCTACTACAATGAGCAGTTCTTC. Looking up the rest from reference TRBV2 and TRBJ2-1 gives the full variable domain: EPEVTQTPSHQVTQMGQEVILRCVPISNHLYFYWYRQILGQKVEFLVSFYNNEISEKSEIFDDQFSVERPDGSNFTLKIRSTKLEDSAMYFCASSTSGYYNEQFFGPGTRLTVL.

The chain has TRBV6-5 and TRBJ2-7, with D possibly matching TRBD1 (7 bases). The CDR3 is 13 residues long. From germline, CDR1 is MNHEY and CDR2 SVGAGI. V lost 4 bases and J lost 7, with 14 bases in between. The CDR3 DNA reads TGTGCCAGCAGTTCTCCCCAGGGGGGTGAGCAGTACGTC. This sequence encodes CASSSPQGGEQYV.

The chain carries TRBV27 and TRBJ2-1; the D gene is possibly TRBD2 (5 bases). The CDR3 loop spans 15 amino acids. Trimming removed 2 bases from V and 5 bases from J, with 13 bases in between. Per the germline V gene, CDR1 is MNHEY and CDR2 is SMNVEV (reference sequence). This CDR3 is CASSLKLASNNEQFF. In nucleotides, the CDR3 is TGTGCCAGCAGTTTAAAGCTAGCATCTAACAATGAGCAGTTCTTC.

The chain is built from TRBV5-1 and TRBJ1-1; TRBD1 agrees at 11 bases. Trimming took 4 bases from V and 5 from J; bases not matched to a gene: 4. Germline loops: CDR1 SGHRS, CDR2 YFSETQ. This CDR3 is built from 14 residues. CDR3 sequence: CASSGTGGITEAFF. DNA for the CDR3: TGCGCCAGCAGCGGGACAGGGGGGATTACTGAAGCTTTCTTT.

This clone turned up a few times. This chain uses TRBV12-5 with TRBJ2-5, with a possible D match to TRBD2 (6 bases). The CDR3 has 14 residues. V was trimmed by 4 bases and J by 2 bases, leaving 11 bases between them. Germline CDR1 reads LGHNT; CDR2 reads FRNRAP. This CDR3 is CASGSRDLQETQYF. DNA for the CDR3: TGTGCTAGTGGTTCCCGGGACTTACAAGAGACCCAGTACTTC. The whole variable domain, filled in from reference TRBV12-5 and TRBJ2-5, reads DARVTQTPRHKVTEMGQEVTMRCQPILGHNTVFWYRQTMMQGLELLAYFRNRAPLDDSGMPKDRFSAEMPDATLATLKIQPSEPRDSAVYFCASGSRDLQETQYFGPGTRLLVL.